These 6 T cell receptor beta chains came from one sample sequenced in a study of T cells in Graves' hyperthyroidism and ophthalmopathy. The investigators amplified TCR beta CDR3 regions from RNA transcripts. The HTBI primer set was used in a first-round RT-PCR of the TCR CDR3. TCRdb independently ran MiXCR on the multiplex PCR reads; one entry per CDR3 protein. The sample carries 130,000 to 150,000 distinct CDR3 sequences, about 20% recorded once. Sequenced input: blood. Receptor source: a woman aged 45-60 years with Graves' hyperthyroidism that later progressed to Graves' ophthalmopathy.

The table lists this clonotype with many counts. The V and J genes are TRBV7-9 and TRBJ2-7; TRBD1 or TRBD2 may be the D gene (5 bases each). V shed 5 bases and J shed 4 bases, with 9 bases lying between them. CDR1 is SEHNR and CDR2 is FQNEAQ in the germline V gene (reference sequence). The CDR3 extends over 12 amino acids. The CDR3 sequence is CASSPEGYEQYF. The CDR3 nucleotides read TGTGCCAGCAGCCCAGAGGGGTACGAGCAGTACTTC.

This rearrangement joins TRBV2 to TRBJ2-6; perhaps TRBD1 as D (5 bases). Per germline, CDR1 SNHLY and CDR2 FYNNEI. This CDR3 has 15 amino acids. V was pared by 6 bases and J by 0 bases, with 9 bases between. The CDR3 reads CASSRQFSGANVLTF. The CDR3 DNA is TGTGCCAGCAGCCGACAGTTCTCTGGGGCCAACGTCCTGACTTTC.

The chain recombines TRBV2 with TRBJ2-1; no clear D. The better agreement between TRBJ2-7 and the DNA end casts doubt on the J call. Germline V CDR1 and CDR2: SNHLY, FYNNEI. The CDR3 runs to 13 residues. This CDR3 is CASSLDLANEQYF. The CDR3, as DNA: TGTGCCAGCAGCTTGGATTTAGCTAATGAGCAGTACTTC.

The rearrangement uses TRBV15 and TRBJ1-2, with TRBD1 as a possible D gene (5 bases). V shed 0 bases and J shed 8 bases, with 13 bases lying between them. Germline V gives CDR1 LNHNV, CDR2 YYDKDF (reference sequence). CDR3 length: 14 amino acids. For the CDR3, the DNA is TGTGCCACCAGCAGAGATGGGAGGGGTTACGGCTACACCTTC. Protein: CATSRDGRGYGYTF.

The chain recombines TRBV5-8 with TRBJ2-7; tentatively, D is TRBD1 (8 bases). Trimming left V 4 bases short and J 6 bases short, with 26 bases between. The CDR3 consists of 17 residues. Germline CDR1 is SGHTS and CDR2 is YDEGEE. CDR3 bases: TGTGCCAGCAGCCTACTTCAGCCTTGGACAGGGAGGGTCGAGCAGTACTTC. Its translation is CASSLLQPWTGRVEQYF.

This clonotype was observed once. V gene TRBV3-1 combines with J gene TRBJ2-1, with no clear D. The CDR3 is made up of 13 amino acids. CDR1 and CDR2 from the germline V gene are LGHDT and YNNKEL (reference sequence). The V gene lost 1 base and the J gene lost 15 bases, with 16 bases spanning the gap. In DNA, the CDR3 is TGTGCCAGCAGCCAAGTGAACAGCTTTATTCCGTTCTTC. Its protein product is CASSQVNSFIPFF.